Each of the 26 T cell receptor beta chains below was sequenced from the same sample in a study of blood T cell repertoires in COVID-19. Assay: immunoSEQ multiplex PCR; the TCRdb copy retains only in-frame clones and omits some. The data show tens of thousands of clones, 81% seen once. The sequenced sample was peripheral blood. These receptors were taken from a man at least 80 years old with acute or convalescent COVID-19.

The chain links TRBV7-9 to TRBJ1-2; 7 nucleotides line up with TRBD1. V trimming: 5 bases; J trimming: 5 bases; junction bases outside the gene matches: 8. The CDR3 has 14 residues. Per germline, CDR1 SEHNR and CDR2 FQNEAQ (reference sequence). The CDR3 spells CASSRQGFGYGYTF. CDR3 nucleotide sequence: TGTGCCAGCAGCCGACAGGGCTTTGGGTATGGCTACACCTTC.

The chain combines TRBV27 with TRBJ2-1; no definite D call. Trimming pared 2 bases from V and 3 bases from J, leaving 8 bases between. Germline loops: CDR1 MNHEY, CDR2 SMNVEV (reference sequence). The CDR3 is made up of 14 amino acids. The CDR3 DNA reads as TGTGCCAGCAGTTTAAGTAACTTCTACAATGAGCAGTTCTTC. Translating it yields CASSLSNFYNEQFF.

This sequence joins TRBV4-3 and TRBJ2-7; a weak D match, TRBD1 (7 bases). With 0 bases removed from V and 7 bases from J, the gap between germline ends came to 22 bases. The CDR3 length is 17 residues. Germline CDR1 and CDR2: LGHNA and YSLEER. The CDR3 DNA sequence: TGCGCCAGCAGCCAAGACCCCCCGCACGAGGAGGGGGCAGAGCAGTACTTC. It yields the protein CASSQDPPHEEGAEQYF.

J is TRBJ2-1 and V is TRBV5-1, with 11 bases identical to TRBD2. Germline V gene lookup returns CDR1 SGHRS and CDR2 YFSETQ. CDR3 size: 15 residues. V was pared by 3 bases and J by 5 bases, with 4 bases of the junction left unmatched. CDR3 sequence: CASSSSSGRHNEQFF. Here the CDR3 DNA reads TGCGCCAGCAGCTCCTCTAGCGGGAGGCACAATGAGCAGTTCTTC.

The rearrangement links TRBV15 to TRBJ2-7; 7 positions match TRBD2. Looked up from germline, CDR1 is LNHNV and CDR2 is YYDKDF (reference sequence). V shed 3 bases, J shed 2 bases, and the junction held 1 base outside the gene matches. This CDR3 has 13 amino acids. The CDR3 region is CATSSRGAYEQYF. The DNA for the CDR3 is TGTGCCACCAGCAGTCGGGGGGCCTACGAGCAGTACTTC. The full variable domain, in which reference TRBV15 and TRBJ2-7 provide the parts outside the CDR3, is DAMVIQNPRYQVTQFGKPVTLSCSQTLNHNVMYWYQQKSSQAPKLLFHYYDKDFNNEADTPDNFQSRRPNTSFCFLDIRSPGLGDTAMYLCATSSRGAYEQYFGPGTRLTVT.

This chain connects TRBV11-2 to TRBJ2-5; 7 bases line up with TRBD1. The germline CDR1 and CDR2 sequences are SGHAT and FQNNGV. The CDR3 contains 16 residues. Losses at the gene ends were 3 bases for V and 5 bases for J; bases not matched to a gene: 12. CDR3 region: CASSFGPTGIDETQYF. The CDR3 DNA reads TGTGCCAGCAGCTTCGGACCGACAGGGATTGACGAGACCCAGTACTTC. Full variable domain (rest looked up from reference TRBV11-2 and TRBJ2-5): EAGVAQSPRYKIIEKRQSVAFWCNPISGHATLYWYQQILGQGPKLLIQFQNNGVVDDSQLPKDRFSAERLKGVDSTLKIQPAKLEDSAVYLCASSFGPTGIDETQYFGPGTRLLVL.

The chain employs TRBV5-8 and TRBJ2-3; TRBD1 agrees at 9 bases. There are 17 residues in the CDR3. CDR1 is SGHTS, CDR2 YDEGEE, per germline. The V segment lost 4 bases and the J segment 0 bases; nucleotides outside the gene matches: 9. CDR3 nucleotides: TGTGCCAGCAGCAAGGGACAGGGAAGCTTAAGCACAGATACGCAGTATTTT. Protein sequence: CASSKGQGSLSTDTQYF.

The chain is built from TRBV19 and TRBJ2-1; no reliable D call. The CDR3 totals 15 residues. Trimming removed 7 bases from V and 3 bases from J, with 16 bases in between. The germline gives CDR1 LNHDA, CDR2 SQIVND (reference sequence). The CDR3 nucleotides read TGTGCCAGTAAAGTAACATCCAGACTCTACAATGAGCAGTTCTTC. This encodes CASKVTSRLYNEQFF.

This chain joins TRBV4-1 and TRBJ2-3; D is perhaps TRBD2 (6 bases). The length of the CDR3 is 15 residues. Germline lookup yields CDR1 MGHRA and CDR2 YSYEKL. Trimming removed 2 bases at V and 2 bases at J, with 11 bases between. The chain's CDR3 is CASSQSGQSTDTQYF. As DNA, the CDR3 is TGCGCCAGCAGCCAAAGCGGGCAGTCCACAGATACGCAGTATTTT.

The gene calls are TRBV7-3 and TRBJ2-3, with D possibly TRBD1 on 5 matching bases. Between the trimmed V and J ends, which lost 5 bases and 6 bases, there was a span of 21 bases. CDR3 size: 16 residues. Per the germline V gene, CDR1 is SGHTA and CDR2 is FQGTGA. The CDR3 sequence: CASSPQSGRVSDTQYF. The DNA for the CDR3 is TGTGCCAGCAGCCCACAGTCGGGCAGGGTTAGTGATACGCAGTATTTT.

This CDR3 is CASSAQPLDGKLFF. CDR3 DNA: TGTGCCAGCAGTGCCCAGCCTCTAGACGGAAAACTGTTTTTT. The chain links TRBV28 to TRBJ1-4; no firm D call. V shed 5 bases and J shed 10 bases, with 17 bases lying between them. Germline V gene sequence: CDR1 MDHEN, CDR2 SYDVKM. The CDR3 is made up of 14 amino acids. Drawing the rest from reference TRBV28 and TRBJ1-4, the complete variable domain is DVKVTQSSRYLVKRTGEKVFLECVQDMDHENMFWYRQDPGLGLRLIYFSYDVKMKEKGDIPEGYSVSREKKERFSLILESASTNQTSMYLCASSAQPLDGKLFFGSGTQLSVL.

The genes are TRBV19 and TRBJ2-1, with TRBD2 matching 8 bases. Trimming removed 5 bases from V and 7 bases from J; junction bases left unmatched: 7. The CDR3 is made up of 14 amino acids. Germline V gene data show CDR1 as LNHDA and CDR2 as SQIVND (reference sequence). CDR3 region: CASSDQRGRNEQFF. The CDR3 DNA follows: TGTGCCAGTAGTGACCAGCGGGGGAGAAATGAGCAGTTCTTC.

The chain uses TRBV7-8 and TRBJ2-1; TRBD2 might be the D (6 bases). V lost 2 bases to trimming and J lost 7 bases, with 9 bases between them. CDR3 length: 13 amino acids. The germline CDR1 and CDR2 sequences are SGHVS and FQNEAQ. The CDR3 here is CASSLLASNEQFF. The CDR3 bases are TGTGCCAGCAGCTTACTAGCGTCAAATGAGCAGTTCTTC. Using reference TRBV7-8 and TRBJ2-1 for the parts outside the CDR3, the full variable domain is GAGVSQSPRYKVAKRGQDVALRCDPISGHVSLFWYQQALGQGPEFLTYFQNEAQLDKSGLPSDRFFAERPEGSVSTLKIQRTQQEDSAVYLCASSLLASNEQFFGPGTRLTVL.

The chain employs TRBV6-5 and TRBJ1-6, with 10 bases that match TRBD1. Germline CDR1 is MNHEY and CDR2 is SVGAGI. V shed 4 bases, J shed 9 bases, and the junction held 6 bases outside the gene matches. The CDR3 consists of 15 residues. In DNA form, the CDR3 reads TGTGCCAGCAGTTTGACCGGGACAGGGGCTTCACCCCTCCACTTT. Its protein product is CASSLTGTGASPLHF.

This sequence joins TRBV5-1 and TRBJ2-3; D not certain. CDR1 is SGHRS, CDR2 YFSETQ, per germline. V lost 4 bases, J lost 3 bases, and 9 bases lay in between. This CDR3 region has 13 residues. As DNA, the CDR3 is TGCGCCAGCAGCACACCCCTTACAGATACGCAGTATTTT. Translated, it gives CASSTPLTDTQYF.

This chain connects TRBV28 to TRBJ1-4; TRBD1 is a possible D gene (6 bases). This CDR3 region has 14 residues. Germline loops: CDR1 MDHEN, CDR2 SYDVKM. Trimming shortened V by 6 bases and J by 7 bases, and 15 bases separated the two germline ends. The CDR3 spells CASSYPGDSEKLFF. CDR3 DNA: TGTGCCAGCAGCTATCCAGGGGATAGTGAAAAACTGTTTTTT.

This clone was observed a few times. V gene TRBV18 combines with J gene TRBJ1-1; 8 bases fit TRBD1. This CDR3 is built from 18 residues. The germline V gene has CDR1 KGHSH and CDR2 LQKENI. V lost 6 bases, J lost 3 bases, and 18 bases stayed unmatched. The chain's CDR3 is CASSPLRAGGRSDTEAFF. DNA of the CDR3: TGTGCCAGCTCTCCCCTCCGAGCAGGGGGCCGGTCGGACACTGAAGCTTTCTTT.

The chain employs TRBV5-6 and TRBJ2-7; possible D gene TRBD2, 6 bases. This CDR3 spans 12 amino acids. The V gene's germline CDR1 is SGHDT and CDR2 YYEEEE. Deletions cut 5 bases from V and 7 bases from J, with 13 bases between. The DNA for the CDR3 is TGTGCCAGCAGGGTACTAGCTGGTGAGCAGTACTTC. Its protein product is CASRVLAGEQYF.

The V gene is TRBV5-1, the J gene TRBJ2-2; TRBD1 matches 8 bases. Germline values: CDR1 SGHRS, CDR2 YFSETQ. Trimming removed 4 bases from V and 1 base from J; junction bases left unmatched: 3. This CDR3 is built from 15 residues. The CDR3 region is CASSQDRVNTGELFF. CDR3 bases: TGCGCCAGCAGCCAGGACAGGGTGAACACCGGGGAGCTGTTTTTT.

This clone has a single count. This rearrangement joins TRBV11-2 to TRBJ1-3; the match to TRBD1 covers 7 bases. Trimming at V came to 5 bases and at J to 6 bases, leaving 4 bases not matched to a gene. Germline V lookup: CDR1 SGHAT, CDR2 FQNNGV. The CDR3 extends over 13 amino acids. The CDR3 bases are TGTGCCAGCAGCCTAGGGGGCTTAAACACCATATATTTT. Its translation is CASSLGGLNTIYF.

This clone was counted a single time. V gene TRBV18 combines with J gene TRBJ1-6; D perhaps matches TRBD1 (6 bases). Between the trimmed V and J ends, which lost 4 bases and 7 bases, there was a span of 11 bases. Germline V gives CDR1 KGHSH, CDR2 LQKENI. The CDR3 has 14 residues. CDR3 nucleotides: TGTGCCAGCTCACTCGGACAGCAGAATTCACCCCTCCACTTT. Its translation is CASSLGQQNSPLHF.

The gene calls are TRBV6-2 or TRBV6-3 and TRBJ1-1, with D unclear. The CDR3 is made up of 13 amino acids. The ends were cut back, 0 bases at V and 4 bases at J, with 6 bases in the middle. CDR1 MNHEY and CDR2 SVGEGT come from the germline V gene. This chain's CDR3 is CASSYSKATEAFF. CDR3 coding DNA: TGTGCCAGCAGTTACTCGAAAGCCACTGAAGCTTTCTTT.

This clone was detected only a few times. The V gene is TRBV11-2, the J gene TRBJ1-1; D gene ambiguous. CDR1 is SGHAT, CDR2 FQNNGV, per germline. V lost 0 bases and J lost 8, with 10 bases in between. The CDR3 loop spans 13 amino acids. The DNA for the CDR3 is TGTGCCAGCAGCTTAGATCGAACAGCAGAAGCTTTCTTT. This codes for CASSLDRTAEAFF.

This clone was detected once. This chain links TRBV5-1 with TRBJ2-7; TRBD1 agrees at 10 bases. The V and J ends lost 4 bases and 5 bases, in that order; junction bases with no gene match: 3. Germline V gene data show CDR1 as SGHRS and CDR2 as YFSETQ. This CDR3 contains 13 residues. The CDR3 sequence: CASSVGQGNEQYF. CDR3 DNA: TGCGCCAGCAGCGTGGGACAGGGGAACGAGCAGTACTTC.

This chain connects TRBV6-2 or TRBV6-3 to TRBJ2-3; TRBD2 agrees at 8 bases. The V segment lost 6 bases and the J segment 0 bases; nucleotides outside the gene matches: 5. Germline-derived CDR1 and CDR2 are MNHEY and SVGEGT. This CDR3 has 15 residues. CDR3 loop: CASSNLAGSTDTQYF. CDR3 DNA sequence: TGTGCCAGCAGCAACTTAGCGGGGAGCACAGATACGCAGTATTTT.

This chain connects TRBV28 to TRBJ2-3; 7 nucleotides line up with TRBD2. With V trimmed by 5 bases and J by 2 bases, 7 bases remained unmatched. The CDR3 totals 15 residues. The germline gives CDR1 MDHEN, CDR2 SYDVKM. The CDR3 DNA follows: TGTGCCAGCAGTGCGCTAGCGGACGCCACAGATACGCAGTATTTT. It translates to CASSALADATDTQYF.